These 29 T cell receptor beta chains came from one sample sequenced in a study of shared clonotypes between healthy human individuals. Method: immunoSEQ multiplex PCR; TCRdb's copy keeps in-frame clones and lacks some. The sample yields roughly 2.5 million clones, approximately 94% seen once. The sequenced sample was naive CD4+ T cells sorted from blood. Specified subset: CD45RA+ positively selected. Receptors were obtained from a man aged 18 to 30 in good health.

V is TRBV5-6 and J is TRBJ2-2; TRBD1 or TRBD2 may be the D gene (6 bases each). The CDR3 loop spans 17 amino acids. Trimming took off 3 bases at V and 5 bases at J, with 20 bases between the two ends. Germline assignment: CDR1 SGHDT and CDR2 YYEEEE. The CDR3 bases are TGTGCCAGCAGCTGGGGGCGGGGTCCCCTTGGGACCGGGGAGCTGTTTTTT. Residues: CASSWGRGPLGTGELFF.

The J gene is TRBJ2-7, the V gene TRBV5-1; the match to TRBD2 covers 9 bases. The CDR3 consists of 17 residues. J was trimmed by 4 bases and V by 4 bases; bases with no gene match: 15. The germline V gene encodes CDR1 SGHRS and CDR2 YFSETQ. CDR3 amino acids: CASSPTYLSGRAYEQYF. The DNA of the CDR3 is TGCGCCAGCAGCCCAACCTATCTTAGCGGGAGAGCTTACGAGCAGTACTTC.

V usage is TRBV2 and J usage is TRBJ1-2; possibly TRBD1 for D (6 bases). Trimming removed 1 base at V and 4 bases at J, with 10 bases between. CDR1 and CDR2 (germline): SNHLY, FYNNEI. CDR3 length: 14 amino acids. The CDR3 region is CASSEVGTIYGYTF. CDR3 nucleotide sequence: TGTGCCAGCAGTGAAGTCGGGACAATCTATGGCTACACCTTC.

To note about this clone: The same CDR3 arises from other DNA sequences in this sample as well. The chain couples TRBV29-1 to TRBJ2-7; D not resolved. V shed 6 bases and J shed 0 bases, with 6 bases lying between them. The V gene's germline CDR1 is SQVTM and CDR2 ANQGSEA. CDR3 size: 11 residues. The CDR3 protein is CSVVNSYEQYF. The CDR3 nucleotides read TGCAGCGTCGTTAACTCCTACGAGCAGTACTTC.

This rearrangement joins TRBV9 to TRBJ2-5; a weak D match, TRBD2 (7 bases). This CDR3 spans 14 amino acids. CDR1 SGDLS and CDR2 YYNGEE come from the germline V gene. V was shortened by 4 bases and J by 5 bases, with 15 bases between the two germline ends. CDR3: CASSPGGQRETQYF. The CDR3 nucleotides are TGTGCCAGCAGCCCCGGGGGGCAACGGGAGACCCAGTACTTC.

The rearrangement uses TRBV28 and TRBJ1-5; D call uncertain. Germline CDR1 reads MDHEN; CDR2 reads SYDVKM. The CDR3 length is 12 residues. V was cut by 3 bases and J by 11 bases, with 11 bases left in between. This chain's CDR3 is CASSFGKTAQHF. The CDR3 DNA follows: TGTGCCAGCAGTTTTGGGAAAACAGCCCAGCATTTT.

The chain uses TRBV5-1 and TRBJ2-5, with D possibly being TRBD1 (5 bases). Germline V lookup: CDR1 SGHRS, CDR2 YFSETQ. The CDR3 loop spans 13 amino acids. Trimming removed 0 bases from V and 4 bases from J, with 7 bases in between. The CDR3 region has the DNA TGCGCCAGCAGCTTGGTCAGGGCAGAGACCCAGTACTTC. Translating it yields CASSLVRAETQYF.

This chain links TRBV2 with TRBJ1-1; no reliable D call. V was shortened by 2 bases and J by 0 bases, with 25 bases between the two germline ends. CDR3 length equals 20 residues. Germline CDR1 is SNHLY and CDR2 is FYNNEI. The CDR3 protein is CASSERAKVQSGSLNTEAFF. For the CDR3, the DNA is TGTGCCAGCAGTGAAAGGGCCAAGGTTCAGTCCGGCAGCTTGAACACTGAAGCTTTCTTT.

V usage is TRBV6-5 and J usage is TRBJ1-1, with D uncertain. The CDR3 totals 14 residues. CDR1 MNHEY and CDR2 SVGAGI come from the germline V gene. V shed 4 bases and J shed 4 bases, with 13 bases lying between them. Written as DNA, the CDR3 is TGTGCCAGCAGTTCGAGAAATCTTGGCACTGAAGCTTTCTTT. Its translation is CASSSRNLGTEAFF.

The CDR3 DNA sequence: TGTGCCATCAGTGAAGACCACGAGCAGTACTTC. Its protein product is CAISEDHEQYF. V usage is TRBV10-3 and J usage is TRBJ2-7, with unresolved D. V was pared by 3 bases and J by 5 bases, with 5 bases between. Looked up from germline, CDR1 is ENHRY and CDR2 is SYGVKD. The CDR3 runs 11 residues.

The chain recombines TRBV11-3 with TRBJ2-3; 14 positions agree with TRBD2. This CDR3 spans 18 amino acids. Germline V gene sequence: CDR1 SGHNT, CDR2 YENEEA. The V gene end was trimmed by 5 bases and the J gene end by 1 base; junction bases not matched to a gene: 8. Here the CDR3 reads CASSPGTSGSSGTDTQYF. In DNA form, the CDR3 reads TGTGCCAGCAGCCCCGGGACTAGCGGGAGTAGCGGCACAGATACGCAGTATTTT.

The chain couples TRBV4-1 to TRBJ1-1; D is ambiguous. The CDR3 loop spans 13 amino acids. The germline gives CDR1 MGHRA, CDR2 YSYEKL. Trimming removed 1 base from V and 7 bases from J, with 10 bases in between. CDR3 DNA sequence: TGCGCCAGCAGCCAAGGCAGACTATTTGAAGCTTTCTTT. It specifies CASSQGRLFEAFF.

V is TRBV30 and J is TRBJ2-7; no definite D call. Trimming stripped 1 base from V and 8 bases from J, with 12 bases between. Germline CDR1 reads GTSNPN; CDR2 reads SVGIG (reference sequence). This CDR3 has 12 amino acids. In nucleotides, the CDR3 is TGTGCCTGGAGTGGCACTAACACGAAGCAGTACTTC. Encoded protein: CAWSGTNTKQYF.

This chain links TRBV9 with TRBJ2-3; D is unclear. The CDR3 is made up of 15 amino acids. The V end was cut by 4 bases, the J end by 4 bases, with 16 bases between. Looked up from germline, CDR1 is SGDLS and CDR2 is YYNGEE. Here the CDR3 reads CASSPSGLPADTQYF. The CDR3 nucleotides read TGTGCCAGCAGCCCATCGGGTCTTCCCGCAGATACGCAGTATTTT.

The CDR3 bases are TGCGCCAGCAGCTTTGGCGCACAGGACACCGGGGAGCTGTTTTTT. Amino acids: CASSFGAQDTGELFF. The chain combines TRBV5-1 with TRBJ2-2; tentative D call: TRBD1 (5 bases). Germline assignment: CDR1 SGHRS and CDR2 YFSETQ. CDR3 length: 15 residues. The V gene lost 2 bases and the J gene lost 3 bases, with 11 bases spanning the gap.

The chain uses TRBV7-3 and TRBJ2-3, with D tentatively TRBD1 or TRBD2 (6 bases each). Germline V gives CDR1 SGHTA, CDR2 FQGTGA. The CDR3 consists of 15 residues. Trimming cost V 3 bases and J 2 bases, with 12 bases left between them. The DNA of the CDR3 is TGTGCCAGCAGCTTTGTAGGGGGGATCACAGATACGCAGTATTTT. Translating gives CASSFVGGITDTQYF.

The V call is TRBV7-2, the J call TRBJ2-7; the match to TRBD2 covers 9 bases. Germline CDR1 SGHTA, CDR2 FQGNSA. This CDR3 has 15 amino acids. Trimming cost V 4 bases and J 6 bases; bases outside gene matches: 10. CDR3 sequence: CASSYHSGSGSEQYF. DNA of the CDR3: TGTGCCAGCAGCTACCATAGCGGGAGTGGATCCGAGCAGTACTTC.

The V call is TRBV5-1, the J call TRBJ1-3, with D maybe TRBD1 (6 bases). The length of the CDR3 is 15 residues. V was trimmed by 4 bases and J by 1 base, leaving 12 bases between them. The germline V gene encodes CDR1 SGHRS and CDR2 YFSETQ. CDR3 in amino acids: CASSLQQGSGNTIYF. The DNA of the CDR3 is TGCGCCAGCAGCCTACAACAGGGTTCTGGAAACACCATATATTTT.

The V and J genes are TRBV4-3 and TRBJ2-1; TRBD2 is a possible D gene (5 bases). Trimming took 1 base from V and 6 from J, leaving 16 bases between them. Germline V gene data show CDR1 as LGHNA and CDR2 as YSLEER. This CDR3 is built from 16 residues. The CDR3 region has the DNA TGCGCCAGCAGCCAAGTGTTTCCGGGAAGCCCCAATGAGCAGTTCTTC. Translation: CASSQVFPGSPNEQFF.

The genes are TRBV7-9 and TRBJ1-1; possible D gene TRBD1, 5 bases. V lost 8 bases, J lost 0 bases, and 16 bases lay in between. Germline CDR1 SEHNR, CDR2 FQNEAQ (reference sequence). The CDR3 totals 15 residues. The CDR3 coding sequence is TGTGCCAGCGCTAGGGGCAGCACCATGAACACTGAAGCTTTCTTT. Translated: CASARGSTMNTEAFF.

V usage is TRBV7-3 and J usage is TRBJ2-3; 10 bases map to TRBD2. The CDR3 loop spans 15 amino acids. Germline CDR1 is SGHTA and CDR2 is FQGTGA. Trimming at V came to 4 bases and at J to 2 bases, leaving 3 bases not matched to a gene. The CDR3 loop reads CASSSGLAITDTQYF. The CDR3, as DNA: TGTGCCAGCAGCTCGGGACTAGCGATCACAGATACGCAGTATTTT.

This clone is a singleton in its sample. This CDR3 is CASSQVTGKNMNTEAFF. In DNA, the CDR3 is TGTGCCAGCAGCCAAGTCACAGGGAAGAACATGAACACTGAAGCTTTCTTT. The chain is built from TRBV14 and TRBJ1-1; possible D gene TRBD1, 6 bases. CDR1 and CDR2 (germline): SGHDN, FVKESK. This CDR3 is 17 amino acids long. V lost 1 base to trimming and J lost 0 bases, with 15 bases between them.

This clone was seen just once. The J gene is TRBJ1-2, the V gene TRBV5-1, with TRBD1 identical over 9 bases. The CDR3 contains 16 residues. V dropped 0 bases and J dropped 7; count of bases not matched to a gene: 10. Per germline, CDR1 SGHRS and CDR2 YFSETQ. CDR3 sequence reads: CASSLAVGTGSTGYTF. CDR3 DNA: TGCGCCAGCAGCTTGGCGGTGGGGACAGGGTCGACTGGCTACACCTTC.

The J gene is TRBJ1-1, the V gene TRBV25-1; the D is unclear. This CDR3 region has 12 residues. CDR1 and CDR2 (germline): MGHDK, SYGVNS. Trimming removed 6 bases at V and 8 bases at J, with 13 bases between. The CDR3 DNA follows: TGTGCCAGCAGGAGGGCAGGCCTAGAAGCTTTCTTT. Protein sequence: CASRRAGLEAFF. The variable domain in full, completed from reference TRBV25-1 and TRBJ1-1, reads EADIYQTPRYLVIGTGKKITLECSQTMGHDKMYWYQQDPGMELHLIHYSYGVNSTEKGDLSSESTVSRIRTEHFPLTLESARPSHTSQYLCASRRAGLEAFFGQGTRLTVV.

The rearrangement uses TRBV6-6 and TRBJ1-6; D uncertain. Germline values: CDR1 MNHNY, CDR2 SVGAGI (reference sequence). Trimming removed 10 bases from V and 8 bases from J, with 15 bases in between. This CDR3 region has 13 residues. The DNA of the CDR3 is TGTGCCACGGGCCGTTCTAGGGATTCACCCCTCCACTTT. Protein sequence: CATGRSRDSPLHF.

CDR3 amino acids: CASSVGFTSTDTQYF. CDR3 nucleotide sequence: TGTGCCAGCAGCGTCGGTTTTACTAGCACAGATACGCAGTATTTT. V usage is TRBV9 and J usage is TRBJ2-3; D is unresolved. Looked up from germline, CDR1 is SGDLS and CDR2 is YYNGEE. V was clipped by 2 bases and J by 0 bases, with 10 bases between them. CDR3 length: 15 amino acids. Full variable domain (missing parts from reference TRBV9 and TRBJ2-3): DSGVTQTPKHLITATGQRVTLRCSPRSGDLSVYWYQQSLDQGLQFLIQYYNGEERAKGNILERFSAQQFPDLHSELNLSSLELGDSALYFCASSVGFTSTDTQYFGPGTRLTVL.

V is TRBV5-1 and J is TRBJ2-5, with TRBD2 identical over 13 bases. The closer fit of TRBJ2-7 to the DNA end suggests the J call may be wrong. This CDR3 has 17 residues. CDR1 and CDR2 (germline): SGHRS, YFSETQ. Written as DNA, the CDR3 is TGCGCCAGCAGCCCGACCACCGGGACTAGCGGGGTCTACGAGCAGTACTTC. It yields the protein CASSPTTGTSGVYEQYF.

Concerning this clone: Other DNA sequences of this sample code for an identical CDR3. The chain joins TRBV29-1 to TRBJ2-3, with D unresolved. This CDR3 has 11 amino acids. V gave up 4 bases and J gave up 2 bases, with 4 bases separating them. CDR1 is SQVTM, CDR2 ANQGSEA, per germline. The CDR3 sequence is CSVGLTDTQYF. The CDR3 bases are TGCAGCGTTGGTCTCACAGATACGCAGTATTTT.

For the CDR3, the DNA is TGTGCTAGTGGTGAGTCGGGACTAGCGGGAGCCTACGAGCAGTACTTC. Encoded protein: CASGESGLAGAYEQYF. The chain links TRBV12-5 to TRBJ2-7; 14 bases agree with TRBD2. The CDR3 extends over 16 amino acids. Looked up from germline, CDR1 is LGHNT and CDR2 is FRNRAP. V shed 5 bases, J shed 2 bases, and the junction held 5 bases outside the gene matches. Looking up the rest from reference TRBV12-5 and TRBJ2-7 gives the full variable domain: DARVTQTPRHKVTEMGQEVTMRCQPILGHNTVFWYRQTMMQGLELLAYFRNRAPLDDSGMPKDRFSAEMPDATLATLKIQPSEPRDSAVYFCASGESGLAGAYEQYFGPGTRLTVT.